The present T cell receptor (beta chain) was sequenced within a study of cytomegalovirus exposure and HLA in healthy donors. The data were produced by immunoSEQ multiplex PCR, yet TCRdb's version contains in-frame clones alone and is incomplete. The sample carries about 160,000 clones, around 96% recorded once. The V end was cut by 5 bases, the J end by 3 bases, with 11 bases between. The CDR3 covers 13 residues. CDR1 and CDR2 (germline): MNHEY, SVGAGI. The sequenced sample consisted of PBMCs. The chain combines TRBV6-5 with TRBJ2-7, with D possibly TRBD2 on 6 matching bases. This TCR was recovered from a woman aged 18 to 35 in good health and CMV-seronegative. The CDR3 DNA sequence: TGTGCCAGCAGTCCGGGACTCCTCTACGAGCAGTACTTC. It specifies CASSPGLLYEQYF.